This T cell receptor (beta chain) came from a study of T cell responses to AZD1222 COVID-19 vaccine. In regard to this clone: Its matching antigen is unknown.

CDR1 and CDR2 (germline): SNHLY, FYNNEI. The CDR3 runs to 12 residues. Trimming cost V 3 bases and J 5 bases, with 7 bases left between them. Method: immunoSEQ multiplex PCR; TCRdb's copy keeps in-frame clones and lacks some. The sample yields 120,000 or so clones, 80% to 90% seen once. Whole-study results and caveats: Per reports, nearly half of all spike-specific TCRs target regions that are unmutated in variants. Only a handful of people who got AZD1222 tested seropositive at baseline.

This receptor was obtained from an adult in good health. Sequencing was performed on peripheral blood, taken on day 0 of AZD1222 vaccination. V and J are TRBV2 and TRBJ2-5, with no clear D. The CDR3 sequence: CASSDGGETQYF. In DNA, the CDR3 is TGTGCCAGCAGTGATGGTGGGGAGACCCAGTACTTC.